These 5 T cell receptor beta chains were all obtained from the same sample, sequenced in a study of blood T cell repertoires in COVID-19. Sequenced by immunoSEQ multiplex PCR; TCRdb stores in-frame clones only, minus some. In the table there are about 410,000 clones, approximately 89% of which are singletons. Sample: peripheral blood. The receptors shown here come from a middle-aged woman with COVID-19, enrolled during active disease.

The V and J genes are TRBV28 and TRBJ1-5; 7 bases align to TRBD1. There are 14 residues in the CDR3. J lost 6 bases, V lost 6 bases, and 8 bases had no gene match. The germline gives CDR1 MDHEN, CDR2 SYDVKM. The CDR3 sequence is CASSPTGRSQPQHF. The CDR3 region has the DNA TGTGCCAGCAGCCCGACAGGGAGGAGTCAGCCCCAGCATTTT.

The J gene is TRBJ1-5, the V gene TRBV30; no reliable D call. Trimming stripped 0 bases from V and 8 bases from J, with 11 bases between. The germline gives CDR1 GTSNPN, CDR2 SVGIG (reference sequence). The CDR3 runs to 13 residues. The CDR3 sequence: CAWSVDQEEPQHF. In DNA, the CDR3 is TGTGCCTGGAGTGTGGACCAGGAGGAGCCCCAGCATTTT.

This sequence joins TRBV6-2 or TRBV6-3 and TRBJ2-2; TRBD2 might be the D (6 bases). Trimming stripped 4 bases from V and 3 bases from J, with 12 bases between. The CDR3 loop spans 15 amino acids. The germline CDR1 and CDR2 sequences are MNHEY and SVGEGT. CDR3 sequence reads: CASSWRGLYTGELFF. The DNA for the CDR3 is TGTGCCAGCAGTTGGCGGGGCCTCTACACCGGGGAGCTGTTTTTT.

The rearrangement links TRBV19 to TRBJ1-5; 7 bases line up with TRBD1. The CDR3 sequence is 20 residues long. Losses at the gene ends were 0 bases for V and 1 base for J; bases not matched to a gene: 15. The germline V gene has CDR1 LNHDA and CDR2 SQIVND (reference sequence). The CDR3 spells CASSIDPGQPILMSNQPQHF. In nucleotides, the CDR3 is TGTGCCAGTAGTATAGACCCGGGACAGCCAATTCTTATGAGCAATCAGCCCCAGCATTTT.

This clone has only one observation. V gene TRBV19 combines with J gene TRBJ1-5; 9 bases align to TRBD1. CDR1 is LNHDA and CDR2 is SQIVND in the germline V gene (reference sequence). The CDR3 runs to 17 residues. J gave up 0 bases and V 5 bases, and 8 bases lay outside the gene matches. Written as DNA, the CDR3 is TGTGCCAGTAGTTCGGGACAGGGCCCTTATAGCAATCAGCCCCAGCATTTT. Translated, it gives CASSSGQGPYSNQPQHF. Supplemented by reference TRBV19 and TRBJ1-5, the full variable domain reads DGGITQSPKYLFRKEGQNVTLSCEQNLNHDAMYWYRQDPGQGLRLIYYSQIVNDFQKGDIAEGYSVSREKKESFPLTVTSAQKNPTAFYLCASSSGQGPYSNQPQHFGDGTRLSIL.